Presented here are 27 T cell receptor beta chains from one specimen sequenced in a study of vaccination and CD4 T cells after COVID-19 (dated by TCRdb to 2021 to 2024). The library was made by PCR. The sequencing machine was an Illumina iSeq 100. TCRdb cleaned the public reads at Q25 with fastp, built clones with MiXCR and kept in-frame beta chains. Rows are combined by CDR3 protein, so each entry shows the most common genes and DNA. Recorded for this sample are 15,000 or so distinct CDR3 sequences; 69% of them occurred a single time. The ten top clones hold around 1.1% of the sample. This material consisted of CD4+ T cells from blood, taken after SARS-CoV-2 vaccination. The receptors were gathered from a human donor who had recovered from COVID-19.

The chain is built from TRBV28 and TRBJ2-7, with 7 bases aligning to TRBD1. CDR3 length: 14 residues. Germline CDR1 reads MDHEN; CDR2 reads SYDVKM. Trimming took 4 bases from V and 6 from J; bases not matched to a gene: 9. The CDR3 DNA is TGTGCCAGCAGTTACTCAATCTCAGGGGGCGAGCAGTACTTC. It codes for CASSYSISGGEQYF.

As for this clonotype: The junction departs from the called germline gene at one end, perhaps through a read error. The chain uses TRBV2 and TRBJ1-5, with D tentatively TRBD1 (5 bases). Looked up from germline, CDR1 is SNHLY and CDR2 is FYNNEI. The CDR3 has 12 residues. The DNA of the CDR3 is TGTGCCGGCAGTGAAAGTGGGACGGCCCAGCATTTT. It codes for CAGSESGTAQHF.

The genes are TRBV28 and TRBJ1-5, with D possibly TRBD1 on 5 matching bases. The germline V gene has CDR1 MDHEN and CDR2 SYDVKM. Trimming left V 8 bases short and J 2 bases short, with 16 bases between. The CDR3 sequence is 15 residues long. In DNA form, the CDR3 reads TGTGCCAGCCGCCCCGGGGCAGAGGGCAATCAGCCCCAGCATTTT. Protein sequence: CASRPGAEGNQPQHF. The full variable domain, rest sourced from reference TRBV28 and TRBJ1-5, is DVKVTQSSRYLVKRTGEKVFLECVQDMDHENMFWYRQDPGLGLRLIYFSYDVKMKEKGDIPEGYSVSREKKERFSLILESASTNQTSMYLCASRPGAEGNQPQHFGDGTRLSIL.

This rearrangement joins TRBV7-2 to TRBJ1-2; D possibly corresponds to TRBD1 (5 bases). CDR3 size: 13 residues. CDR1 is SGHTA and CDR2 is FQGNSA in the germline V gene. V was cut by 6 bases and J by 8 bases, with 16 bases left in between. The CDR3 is CASRLGTHRGYTF. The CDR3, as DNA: TGTGCCAGCAGACTAGGGACTCATAGGGGCTACACCTTC.

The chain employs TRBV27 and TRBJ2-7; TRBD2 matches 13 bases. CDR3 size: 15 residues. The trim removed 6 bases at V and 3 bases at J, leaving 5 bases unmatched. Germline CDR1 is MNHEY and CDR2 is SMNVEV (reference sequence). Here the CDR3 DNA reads TGTGCCAGCAGCCGCGGACTAGCGGGAGTCTACGAGCAGTACTTC. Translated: CASSRGLAGVYEQYF.

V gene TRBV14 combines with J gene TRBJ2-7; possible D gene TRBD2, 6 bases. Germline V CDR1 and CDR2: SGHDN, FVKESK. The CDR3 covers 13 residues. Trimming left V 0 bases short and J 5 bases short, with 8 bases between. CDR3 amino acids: CASSQDAGNEQYF. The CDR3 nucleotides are TGTGCCAGCAGCCAAGATGCGGGAAACGAGCAGTACTTC.

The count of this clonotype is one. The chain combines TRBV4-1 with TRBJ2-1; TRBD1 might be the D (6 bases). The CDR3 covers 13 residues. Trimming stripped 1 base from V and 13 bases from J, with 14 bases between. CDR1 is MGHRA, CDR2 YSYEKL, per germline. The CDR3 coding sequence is TGCGCCAGCAGCCAAGGGAGGACAGCCAACCAGTTCTTC. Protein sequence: CASSQGRTANQFF.

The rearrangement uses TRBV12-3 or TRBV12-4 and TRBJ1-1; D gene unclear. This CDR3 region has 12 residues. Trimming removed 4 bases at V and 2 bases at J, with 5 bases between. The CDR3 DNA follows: TGTGCCAGCAGTTGGGCAAACACTGAAGCTTTCTTT. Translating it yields CASSWANTEAFF.

The CDR3 nucleotides are TGTGCCAGCAGCCCTGGAGTGGGTGTGGGTAAAGAGACCCAGTACTTC. Amino acid sequence: CASSPGVGVGKETQYF. This chain links TRBV7-2 with TRBJ2-5; no reliable D call. Trimming removed 5 bases from V and 3 bases from J, with 19 bases in between. Germline-derived CDR1 and CDR2 are SGHTA and FQGNSA. The CDR3 totals 16 residues. The variable domain in full, completed from reference TRBV7-2 and TRBJ2-5, reads GAGVSQSPSNKVTEKGKDVELRCDPISGHTALYWYRQSLGQGLEFLIYFQGNSAPDKSGLPSDRFSAERTGGSVSTLTIQRTQQEDSAVYLCASSPGVGVGKETQYFGPGTRLLVL.

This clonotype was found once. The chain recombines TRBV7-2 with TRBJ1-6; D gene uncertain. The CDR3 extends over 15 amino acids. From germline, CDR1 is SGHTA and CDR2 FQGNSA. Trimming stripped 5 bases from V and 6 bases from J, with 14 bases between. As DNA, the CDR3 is TGTGCCAGCAGCCTAGGTCCGCAAACTAATTCACCCCTCCACTTT. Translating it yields CASSLGPQTNSPLHF.

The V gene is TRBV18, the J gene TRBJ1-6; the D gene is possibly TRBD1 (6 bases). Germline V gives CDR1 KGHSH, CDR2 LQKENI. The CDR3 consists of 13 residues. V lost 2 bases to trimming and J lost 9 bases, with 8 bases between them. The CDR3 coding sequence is TGTGCCAGCTCACCAGGACAGTCTTCACCCCTCCACTTT. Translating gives CASSPGQSSPLHF.

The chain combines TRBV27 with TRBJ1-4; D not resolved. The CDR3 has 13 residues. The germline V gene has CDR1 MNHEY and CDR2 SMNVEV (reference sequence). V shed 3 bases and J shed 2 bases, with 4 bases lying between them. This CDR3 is CASSFQTNEKLFF. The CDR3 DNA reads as TGTGCCAGCAGTTTTCAGACTAATGAAAAACTGTTTTTT.

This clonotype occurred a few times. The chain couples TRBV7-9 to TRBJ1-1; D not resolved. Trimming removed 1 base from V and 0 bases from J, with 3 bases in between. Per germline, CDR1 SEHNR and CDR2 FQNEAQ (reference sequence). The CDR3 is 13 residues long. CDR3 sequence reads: CASSLDMNTEAFF. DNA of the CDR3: TGTGCCAGCAGCTTAGACATGAACACTGAAGCTTTCTTT.

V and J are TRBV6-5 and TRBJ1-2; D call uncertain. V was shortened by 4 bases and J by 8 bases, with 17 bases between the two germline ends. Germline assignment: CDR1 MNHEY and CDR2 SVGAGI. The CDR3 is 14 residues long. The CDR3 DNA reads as TGTGCCAGCAGTTCGCCCTTAGGAATCCAGGGCTACACCTTC. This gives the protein CASSSPLGIQGYTF.

The CDR3: CASSAGTTNTGELFF. The CDR3 DNA is TGTGCCAGCAGCGCCGGGACAACTAACACCGGGGAGCTGTTTTTT. The chain links TRBV6-1 to TRBJ2-2, with D possibly matching TRBD1 (6 bases). Germline V lookup: CDR1 MNHNS, CDR2 SASEGT. The CDR3 consists of 15 residues. Trimming pared 6 bases from V and 2 bases from J, leaving 13 bases between.

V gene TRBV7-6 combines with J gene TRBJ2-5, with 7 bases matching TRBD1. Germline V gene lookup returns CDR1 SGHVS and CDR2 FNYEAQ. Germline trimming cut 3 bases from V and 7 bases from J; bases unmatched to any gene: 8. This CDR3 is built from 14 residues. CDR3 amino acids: CASSFRDSLGTQYF. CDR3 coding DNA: TGTGCCAGCAGCTTTCGGGACAGCCTAGGGACCCAGTACTTC.

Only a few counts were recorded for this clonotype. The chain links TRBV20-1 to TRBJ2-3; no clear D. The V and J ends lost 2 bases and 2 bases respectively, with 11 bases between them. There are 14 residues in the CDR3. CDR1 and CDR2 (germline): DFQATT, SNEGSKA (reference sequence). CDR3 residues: CSARSDGSTDTQYF. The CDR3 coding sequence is TGCAGTGCTAGATCTGACGGGTCCACAGATACGCAGTATTTT.

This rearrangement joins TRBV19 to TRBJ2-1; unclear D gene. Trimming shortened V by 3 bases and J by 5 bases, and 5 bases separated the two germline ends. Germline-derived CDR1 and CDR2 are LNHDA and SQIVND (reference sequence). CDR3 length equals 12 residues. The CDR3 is CASSMADNEQFF. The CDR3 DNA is TGTGCCAGTAGTATGGCTGACAATGAGCAGTTCTTC.

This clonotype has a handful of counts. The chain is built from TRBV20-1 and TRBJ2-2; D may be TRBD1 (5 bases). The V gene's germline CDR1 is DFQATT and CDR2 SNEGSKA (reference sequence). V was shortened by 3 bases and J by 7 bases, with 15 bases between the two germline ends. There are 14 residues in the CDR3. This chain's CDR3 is CSASSAQGVGELFF. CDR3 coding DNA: TGCAGTGCTAGTAGTGCACAAGGGGTCGGGGAGCTGTTTTTT.

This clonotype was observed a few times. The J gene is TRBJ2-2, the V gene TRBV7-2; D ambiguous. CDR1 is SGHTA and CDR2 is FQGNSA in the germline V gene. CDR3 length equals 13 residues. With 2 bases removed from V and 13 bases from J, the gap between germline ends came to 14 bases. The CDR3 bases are TGTGCCAGCAGCTTAAAAGGAGACGTGGGGCTGTTTTTT. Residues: CASSLKGDVGLFF. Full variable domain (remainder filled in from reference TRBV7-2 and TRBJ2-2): GAGVSQSPSNKVTEKGKDVELRCDPISGHTALYWYRQSLGQGLEFLIYFQGNSAPDKSGLPSDRFSAERTGGSVSTLTIQRTQQEDSAVYLCASSLKGDVGLFFGEGSRLTVL.

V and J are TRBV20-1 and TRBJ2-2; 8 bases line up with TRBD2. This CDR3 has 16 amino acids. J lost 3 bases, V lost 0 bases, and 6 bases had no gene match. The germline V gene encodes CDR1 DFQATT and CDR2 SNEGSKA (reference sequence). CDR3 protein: CSARDPTGGDTGELFF. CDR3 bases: TGCAGTGCTAGAGACCCCACGGGAGGGGACACCGGGGAGCTGTTTTTT.

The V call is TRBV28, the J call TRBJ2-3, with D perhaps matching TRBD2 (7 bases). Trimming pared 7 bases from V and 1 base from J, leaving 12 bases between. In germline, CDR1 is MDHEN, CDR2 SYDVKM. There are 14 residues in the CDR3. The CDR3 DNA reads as TGTGCCAGCACGGAAGGGGGGGGCACAGATACGCAGTATTTT. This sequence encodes CASTEGGGTDTQYF.

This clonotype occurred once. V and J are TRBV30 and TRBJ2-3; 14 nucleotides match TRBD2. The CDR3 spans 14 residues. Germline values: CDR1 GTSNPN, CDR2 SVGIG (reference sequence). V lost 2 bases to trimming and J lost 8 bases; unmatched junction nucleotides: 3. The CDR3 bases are TGTGCCTGGAGTCTCGGGACTAGCGGGGGTACGCAGTATTTT. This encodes CAWSLGTSGGTQYF. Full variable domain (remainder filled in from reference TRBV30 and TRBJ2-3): SQTIHQWPATLVQPVGSPLSLECTVEGTSNPNLYWYRQAAGRGLQLLFYSVGIGQISSEVPQNLSASRPQDRQFILSSKKLLLSDSGFYLCAWSLGTSGGTQYFGPGTRLTVL.

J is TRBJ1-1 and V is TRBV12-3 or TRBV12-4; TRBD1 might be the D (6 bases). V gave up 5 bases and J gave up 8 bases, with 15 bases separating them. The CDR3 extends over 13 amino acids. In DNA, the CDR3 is TGTGCCAGCAGTGTCAGGGGCGTGCAAGAAGCTTTCTTT. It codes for CASSVRGVQEAFF.

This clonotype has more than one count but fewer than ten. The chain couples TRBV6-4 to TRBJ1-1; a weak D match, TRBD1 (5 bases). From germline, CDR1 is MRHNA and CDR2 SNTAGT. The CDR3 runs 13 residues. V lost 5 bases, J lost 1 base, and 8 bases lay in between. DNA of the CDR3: TGTGCCAGCAGTCGACAGTGGAACACTGAAGCTTTCTTT. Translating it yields CASSRQWNTEAFF.

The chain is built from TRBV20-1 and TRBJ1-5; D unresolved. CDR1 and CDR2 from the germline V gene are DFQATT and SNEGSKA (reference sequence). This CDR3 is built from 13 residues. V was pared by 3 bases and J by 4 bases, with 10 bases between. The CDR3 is CSASGRGNQPQHF. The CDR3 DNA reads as TGCAGTGCTAGTGGCAGAGGAAATCAGCCCCAGCATTTT.

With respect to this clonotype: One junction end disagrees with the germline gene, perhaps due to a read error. CDR3 DNA: TGTGCCAGCAGCTTAGCCGAGGGACTAGCGGACGTCTTT. Amino acid sequence: CASSLAEGLADVF. This sequence joins TRBV7-9 and TRBJ2-3, with 11 bases aligning to TRBD2. Germline V gene data show CDR1 as SEHNR and CDR2 as FQNEAQ (reference sequence). The CDR3 totals 13 residues.